This entry concerns a single T cell receptor (beta chain). TCRdb's copy holds only in-frame clones and misses some; the assay was immunoSEQ multiplex PCR. This sample has about 480,000 clones, with about 83% found just once. Stated treatment: over 15 received Ad26.COV2.S at low or high dose, single or two shots; roughly five received placebo; per-sample allocation not given. On day 63 after the first injection, vaccine and placebo recipients gave samples. These data originate in a study of Ad26.COV2.S vaccination and SARS-CoV-2 variants. The wider study: Dosing was one shot or two shots 56 days apart.

In germline, CDR1 is SEHNR, CDR2 FQNEAQ (reference sequence). Trimming at V came to 5 bases and at J to 4 bases, leaving 5 bases not matched to a gene. The CDR3 sequence is 15 residues long. The sequence came from a person between 18 and 59 years old who received the Ad26.COV2.S COVID-19 vaccine or a placebo. The sample was peripheral blood, taken in a trial of Ad26.COV2.S vaccine versus placebo. The chain combines TRBV7-9 with TRBJ2-2, with 9 positions matching TRBD1. The CDR3 region is CASSPGQGATGELFF. The CDR3 nucleotides read TGTGCCAGCAGCCCGGGACAGGGCGCCACCGGGGAGCTGTTTTTT.